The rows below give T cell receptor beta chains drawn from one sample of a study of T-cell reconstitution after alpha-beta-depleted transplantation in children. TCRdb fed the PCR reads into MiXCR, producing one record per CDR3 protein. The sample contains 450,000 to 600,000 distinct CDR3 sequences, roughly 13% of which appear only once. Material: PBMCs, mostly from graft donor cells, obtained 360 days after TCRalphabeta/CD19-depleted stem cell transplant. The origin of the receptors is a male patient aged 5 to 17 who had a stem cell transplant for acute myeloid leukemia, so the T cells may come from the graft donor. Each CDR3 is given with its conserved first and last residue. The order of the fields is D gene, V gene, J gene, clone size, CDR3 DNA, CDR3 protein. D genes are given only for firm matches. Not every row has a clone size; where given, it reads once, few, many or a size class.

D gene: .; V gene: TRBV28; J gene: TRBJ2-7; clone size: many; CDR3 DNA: TGTGCCAGCAGTTTCTACAATACCTACGAGCAGTACTTC; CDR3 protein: CASSFYNTYEQYF
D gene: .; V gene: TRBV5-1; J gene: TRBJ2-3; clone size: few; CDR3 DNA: TGCGCCAGCAGCTTACCCCCCCGGATCGCCCGCACAGATACGCAGTATTTT; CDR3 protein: CASSLPPRIARTDTQYF
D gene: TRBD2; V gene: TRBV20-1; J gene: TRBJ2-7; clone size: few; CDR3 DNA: TGCAGTGCCGATCCGGGACTAGCGGGGAATGAGCAGTACTTC; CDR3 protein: CSADPGLAGNEQYF
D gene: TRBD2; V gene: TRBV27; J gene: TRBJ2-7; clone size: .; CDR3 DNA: TGTGCCAGCAGTTTAATGGGGACTAGCGCCTCCTACGAGCAGTACTTC; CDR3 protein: CASSLMGTSASYEQYF
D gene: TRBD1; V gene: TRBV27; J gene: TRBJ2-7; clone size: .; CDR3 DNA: TGTGCCAGCAGTTTCCGGGACAGGGGACCTAAACCGACACCAAGCTCCTACGAGCAGTACTTC; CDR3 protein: CASSFRDRGPKPTPSSYEQYF
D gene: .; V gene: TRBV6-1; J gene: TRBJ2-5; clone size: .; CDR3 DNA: TGTGCCAGCAGGCGTCCAACAGGGTGGGGAGAGACCCAGTACTTC; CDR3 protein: CASRRPTGWGETQYF
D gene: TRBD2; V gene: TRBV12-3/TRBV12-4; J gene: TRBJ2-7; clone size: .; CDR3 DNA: TGTGCCAGCAGTCCACTAGCGGGAGGGAGGGCCTACGAGCAGTACTTC; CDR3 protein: CASSPLAGGRAYEQYF
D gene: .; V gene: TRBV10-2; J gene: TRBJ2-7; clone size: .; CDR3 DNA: TGCGCCAGCAGTGGTCCCAGGGCCCTACCCTCCTACGAGCAGTACTTC; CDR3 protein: CASSGPRALPSYEQYF
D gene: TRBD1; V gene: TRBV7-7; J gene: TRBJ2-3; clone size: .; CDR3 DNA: TGTGCTAGCAGCCCCGGGACAGGGGATGGAGATACGCAGTATTTT; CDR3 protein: CASSPGTGDGDTQYF
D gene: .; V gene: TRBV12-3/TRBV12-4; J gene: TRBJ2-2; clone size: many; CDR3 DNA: TGTGCCAGCAGAGGCACAGCGCTGAACACCGGGGAGCTGTTTTTT; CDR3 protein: CASRGTALNTGELFF
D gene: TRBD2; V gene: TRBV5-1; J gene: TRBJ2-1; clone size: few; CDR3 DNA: TGCGCCAGCAGCTTGGCTGGGACTAGAGGATATGAGCAGTTCTTC; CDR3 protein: CASSLAGTRGYEQFF
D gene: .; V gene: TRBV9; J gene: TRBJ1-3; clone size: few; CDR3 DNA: TGTGCCAGCACCCGGGAGGCAAATTCTGGAAACACCATATATTTT; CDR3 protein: CASTREANSGNTIYF
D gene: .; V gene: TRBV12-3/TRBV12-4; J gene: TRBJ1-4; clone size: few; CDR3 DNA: TGTGCCAGCAGACTACGACAGGCGGTAAAACTGTTTTTT; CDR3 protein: CASRLRQAVKLFF
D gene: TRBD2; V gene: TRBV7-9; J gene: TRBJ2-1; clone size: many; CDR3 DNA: TGTGCCAGCAGTCGGCTAGCGGGGCACAATGAGCAGTTCTTC; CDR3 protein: CASSRLAGHNEQFF
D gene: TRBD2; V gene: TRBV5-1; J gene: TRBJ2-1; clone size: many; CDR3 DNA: TGCGCCAGCAGCTTGTTGGGACTAGCCTTACGTGAGCAGTTCTTC; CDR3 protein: CASSLLGLALREQFF
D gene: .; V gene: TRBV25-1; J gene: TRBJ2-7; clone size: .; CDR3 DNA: TGTGCCAGCAGTGAATGGATGCTTGGTACAGGCCCGGAGGGGGAGCAGTACTTC; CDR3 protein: CASSEWMLGTGPEGEQYF
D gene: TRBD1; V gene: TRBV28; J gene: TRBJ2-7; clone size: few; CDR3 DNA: TGTGCCAGCAGGGGACAGGGAGCCCTCAGCGAGCAGTACTTC; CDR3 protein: CASRGQGALSEQYF
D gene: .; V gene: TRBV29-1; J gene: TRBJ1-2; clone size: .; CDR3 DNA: TGCAGCGTTCCAAATTTAAGAGGGGTCTATGGCTACACCTTC; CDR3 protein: CSVPNLRGVYGYTF
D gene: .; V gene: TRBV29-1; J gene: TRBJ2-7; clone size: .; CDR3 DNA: TGCAGCGTTGGACTGACTACCTACGAGCAGTACTTC; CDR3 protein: CSVGLTTYEQYF
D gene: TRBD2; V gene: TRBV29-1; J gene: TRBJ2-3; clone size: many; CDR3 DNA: TGCAGCGCAGGGACTAGCGGGGGCACAGATACGCAGTATTTC; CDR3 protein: CSAGTSGGTDTQYF
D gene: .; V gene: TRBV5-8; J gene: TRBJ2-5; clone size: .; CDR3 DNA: TGTGCCAGCAGCTTGGGGAGACGGCGGGTTCAAGAGACCCAGTACTTC; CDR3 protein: CASSLGRRRVQETQYF
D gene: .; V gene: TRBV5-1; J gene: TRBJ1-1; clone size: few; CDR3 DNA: TGCGCCAGCAGCTTGGATCAGGGCACTGAAGCTTTCTTT; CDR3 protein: CASSLDQGTEAFF
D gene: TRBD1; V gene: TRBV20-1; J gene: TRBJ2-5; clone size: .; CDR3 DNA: TGCAGTGCTACACCCGGGACAGGGAGGCAAGAGACCCAGTACTTC; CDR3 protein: CSATPGTGRQETQYF
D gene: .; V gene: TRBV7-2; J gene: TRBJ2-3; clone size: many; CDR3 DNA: TGTGCCAGCAGCTCCTTGCCCATCAGCACAGATATGCAGTATTTT; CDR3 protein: CASSSLPISTDMQYF
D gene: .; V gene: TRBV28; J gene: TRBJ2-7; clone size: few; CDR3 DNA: TGTGCCAGCATCGAGGGGTACGAGCAGTACTTC; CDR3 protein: CASIEGYEQYF
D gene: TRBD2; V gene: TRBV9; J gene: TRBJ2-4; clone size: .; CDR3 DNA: TGTGCCAGCAGCGGCTCCCTGGGCGGGAGGGGCAAAAACATTCAGTACTTC; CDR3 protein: CASSGSLGGRGKNIQYF
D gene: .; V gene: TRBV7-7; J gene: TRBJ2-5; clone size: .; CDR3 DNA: TGTGCTAGCAGCTTGGGGGAGGATTGGAAAGAGACCCAGTACTTC; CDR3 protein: CASSLGEDWKETQYF
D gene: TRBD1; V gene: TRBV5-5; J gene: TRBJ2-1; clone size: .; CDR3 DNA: TGTGCCAGCAGCTTGTACTCCAGGGGGCTCGATGAGCAGTTCTTC; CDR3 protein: CASSLYSRGLDEQFF
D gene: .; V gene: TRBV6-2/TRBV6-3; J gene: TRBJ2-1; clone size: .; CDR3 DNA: TGTGCCAGCAGTTACTCGAATAACCAACTTATTCGGGAAAATGAGCAGTTCTTC; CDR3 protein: CASSYSNNQLIRENEQFF
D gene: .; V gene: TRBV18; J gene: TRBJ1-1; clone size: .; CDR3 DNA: TGTGCCAGCTCACCATCAGGGCCACACATGAACACTGAAGCTTTCTTT; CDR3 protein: CASSPSGPHMNTEAFF
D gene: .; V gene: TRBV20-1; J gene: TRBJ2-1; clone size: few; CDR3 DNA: TGCAGTGCTACGGGATTCTCCTTCGACAATGAGCAGTTCTTC; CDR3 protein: CSATGFSFDNEQFF
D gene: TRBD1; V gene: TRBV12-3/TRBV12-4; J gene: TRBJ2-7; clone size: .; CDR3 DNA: TGTGCCAGCAGTTCGACAGGGAAAGGCTCCTACGAGCAGTACTTC; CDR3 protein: CASSSTGKGSYEQYF
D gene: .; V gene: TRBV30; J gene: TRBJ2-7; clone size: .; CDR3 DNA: TGTGCCTTAGTGGGGAGAGGTTATCTCGAGCAGTACTTC; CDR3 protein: CALVGRGYLEQYF
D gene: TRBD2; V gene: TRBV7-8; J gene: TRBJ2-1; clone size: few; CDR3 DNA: TGTGCCAGCAGCCAGACTAGCGGGGTCTCCTACAATGAGCAGTTCTTC; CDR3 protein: CASSQTSGVSYNEQFF
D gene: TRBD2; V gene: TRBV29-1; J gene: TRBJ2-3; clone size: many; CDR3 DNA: TGCAGCGTTGAATGGGCTAGCGGACTTCCGGATACGCAGTATTTT; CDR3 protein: CSVEWASGLPDTQYF
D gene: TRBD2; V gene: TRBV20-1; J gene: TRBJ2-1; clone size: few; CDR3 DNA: TGCAGTGCGCCGGGACTAGCGGGAGGTAATGAGCAGTTCTTC; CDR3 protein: CSAPGLAGGNEQFF
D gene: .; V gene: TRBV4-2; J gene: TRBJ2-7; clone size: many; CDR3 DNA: TGTGCCAGCAGCCAAGATCTACCCTCCGTAGACGAGCAGTACTTC; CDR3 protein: CASSQDLPSVDEQYF
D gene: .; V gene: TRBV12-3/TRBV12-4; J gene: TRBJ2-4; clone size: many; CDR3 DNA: TGTGCCAGCAGCCGCGGAGGAGGGGGATGGGTAGCCAAAAACATTCAGTACTTC; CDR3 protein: CASSRGGGGWVAKNIQYF